The 21 T cell receptor beta chains reported below all come from one sample, sequenced in a study of T cells in Graves' hyperthyroidism and ophthalmopathy. RNA transcripts served as the template for amplifying TCR beta CDR3 regions. The HTBI primer set served for first-round RT-PCR of the TCR CDR3. TCRdb passed the multiplex PCR reads through MiXCR, listing each CDR3 protein once. This table holds about 280,000 distinct CDR3 sequences, less than 30% found once. Sequenced: blood. Receptors originate from a man aged 35-49 years with Graves' hyperthyroidism that later progressed to Graves' ophthalmopathy.

This clonotype was recorded at least ten times. CDR3 sequence: CASRKNSNQPQHF. The DNA for the CDR3 is TGTGCCAGCAGGAAAAATAGCAATCAGCCCCAGCATTTT. The rearrangement joins TRBV12-3 or TRBV12-4 to TRBJ1-5, with D hard to call. V was trimmed by 6 bases and J by 0 bases, leaving 6 bases between them. The length of the CDR3 is 13 residues.

This clonotype was detected ten times or more. The V gene is TRBV19, the J gene TRBJ1-5; no clear D gene. This CDR3 comprises 15 residues. Germline-derived CDR1 and CDR2 are LNHDA and SQIVND (reference sequence). V lost 3 bases and J 0 bases, leaving 9 bases between the germline ends. CDR3 region: CASSMRENSNQPQHF. CDR3 nucleotides: TGTGCCAGTAGTATGAGAGAAAATAGCAATCAGCCCCAGCATTTT.

This clonotype occurred many times. The gene calls are TRBV11-3 and TRBJ2-5, with 11 bases identical to TRBD2. The J segment lost 6 bases and the V segment lost 5 bases, leaving 8 bases of the junction unmatched. The CDR3 sequence is 15 residues long. The V gene's germline CDR1 is SGHNT and CDR2 YENEEA. The CDR3 coding sequence is TGTGCCAGCAGCGAAACTAGCGGGAGTCCCAAGACCCAGTACTTC. It specifies CASSETSGSPKTQYF.

The sample holds many counts of this clonotype. The gene calls are TRBV28 and TRBJ2-5; no reliable D call. CDR3 size: 14 residues. From germline, CDR1 is MDHEN and CDR2 SYDVKM. V shed 2 bases and J shed 4 bases, with 11 bases lying between them. CDR3 residues: CASSLLRRRETQYF. The DNA for the CDR3 is TGTGCCAGCAGTTTACTTAGGCGAAGAGAGACCCAGTACTTC.

The V call is TRBV3-1, the J call TRBJ1-2; possible D gene TRBD1, 6 bases. This CDR3 contains 15 residues. V dropped 4 bases and J dropped 5 bases, with 17 bases sitting between them. Germline loops: CDR1 LGHDT, CDR2 YNNKEL (reference sequence). This CDR3 reads CASSPPARGAYGYTF. The CDR3 DNA is TGTGCCAGCAGCCCCCCGGCCCGGGGGGCGTATGGCTACACCTTC.

This clonotype was counted ten times or more. The CDR3: CSAWDRSRNGYTF. The CDR3 DNA sequence: TGCAGTGCTTGGGACAGGTCGCGGAATGGCTACACCTTC. The chain is built from TRBV20-1 and TRBJ1-2, with 8 bases identical to TRBD1. Germline-derived CDR1 and CDR2 are DFQATT and SNEGSKA (reference sequence). V lost 5 bases, J lost 6 bases, and 8 bases stayed unmatched. This CDR3 spans 13 amino acids.

V gene TRBV11-1 combines with J gene TRBJ2-2; no clear D gene. CDR1 is SGHAT and CDR2 is FQDESV in the germline V gene (reference sequence). V was pared by 3 bases and J by 6 bases, with 17 bases between. CDR3 size: 16 residues. The CDR3 bases are TGTGCCAGCAGCTTGGATTATTACGCTGGTGCCGGGGAGCTGTTTTTT. Translated: CASSLDYYAGAGELFF.

This clonotype has ten or more counts. The V and J genes are TRBV12-3 or TRBV12-4 and TRBJ2-2; no clear D gene. Deletions cut 3 bases from V and 0 bases from J, with 11 bases between. This CDR3 is built from 16 residues. In DNA form, the CDR3 reads TGTGCCAGCAGTTTTTCGGAGCTTTCGAACACCGGGGAGCTGTTTTTT. It encodes CASSFSELSNTGELFF.

In this sample, this clonotype turned up many times. At one end, the junction sequence differs from germline, possibly due to a read error. The V gene is TRBV27, the J gene TRBJ1-2; 9 bases align to TRBD1. CDR3 length: 15 amino acids. In germline, CDR1 is MNHEY, CDR2 SMNVEV (reference sequence). This CDR3 reads CASREQGAGNYSYTF. The CDR3 coding sequence is TGTGCCAGCAGAGAACAGGGGGCTGGTAACTATAGCTACACCTTC.

This clonotype came up many times. The CDR3 loop reads CASSFGGPITGELFF. DNA for the CDR3: TGTGCCAGCAGTTTTGGAGGGCCCATCACCGGGGAGCTGTTTTTT. The chain is built from TRBV28 and TRBJ2-2; tentatively, D is TRBD2 (6 bases). CDR1 MDHEN and CDR2 SYDVKM come from the germline V gene. V was cut by 3 bases and J by 4 bases, with 12 bases left in between. The CDR3 consists of 15 residues.

This clonotype has at least ten counts. The rearrangement links TRBV11-2 to TRBJ2-3; D is undetermined. Germline CDR1 SGHAT, CDR2 FQNNGV. The CDR3 has 11 amino acids. Trimming removed 4 bases at V and 6 bases at J, with 5 bases between. The DNA for the CDR3 is TGTGCCAGCAGCTCACTGGATACGCAGTATTTT. Translating gives CASSSLDTQYF.

This clonotype showed up many times. The chain employs TRBV29-1 and TRBJ2-5; the D gene is possibly TRBD2 (6 bases). Trimming left V 4 bases short and J 2 bases short, with 17 bases between. This CDR3 contains 15 residues. Germline CDR1 reads SQVTM; CDR2 reads ANQGSEA. The CDR3 here is CSVVPSLRGQETQYF. CDR3 in DNA: TGCAGCGTTGTCCCATCCCTCCGGGGGCAAGAGACCCAGTACTTC.

This clonotype was picked up many times. J is TRBJ1-2 and V is TRBV28, with 10 bases aligning to TRBD1. This CDR3 spans 15 amino acids. With V trimmed by 4 bases and J by 7 bases, 9 bases remained unmatched. Looked up from germline, CDR1 is MDHEN and CDR2 is SYDVKM. CDR3 amino acids: CASSSSPGQGIGYTF. CDR3 bases: TGTGCCAGCAGTTCCTCCCCGGGACAGGGGATTGGCTACACCTTC.

This clonotype came up many times. CDR3 coding DNA: TGTGCCAGTAGTATGTCCAGCAATCAGCCCCAGCATTTT. Its translation is CASSMSSNQPQHF. This rearrangement joins TRBV19 to TRBJ1-5; D is unclear. This CDR3 comprises 13 residues. V gave up 3 bases and J gave up 1 base, with 4 bases separating them. Germline V gene sequence: CDR1 LNHDA, CDR2 SQIVND (reference sequence).

At least ten counts were recorded for this clonotype. The chain carries TRBV3-1 and TRBJ2-5; tentative D call: TRBD2 (5 bases). The V end was cut by 5 bases, the J end by 9 bases, with 19 bases between. This CDR3 spans 14 amino acids. The germline CDR1 and CDR2 sequences are LGHDT and YNNKEL (reference sequence). The CDR3 loop is CASSGLPETQSQYF. DNA for the CDR3: TGTGCCAGCAGCGGACTCCCCGAAACACAGTCCCAGTACTTC.

This clonotype was recorded once. Since a much larger clone is just one base distant, this may be a read error. The chain is built from TRBV4-2 and TRBJ2-2; D is perhaps TRBD1 or TRBD2 (5 bases each). The CDR3 has 16 residues. Germline CDR1 is LGHNA and CDR2 is YNFKEQ. CDR3 region: CASSPVSLRETGKLFF. CDR3 nucleotides: TGTGCCAGCAGTCCCGTTAGCCTCAGGGAAACCGGGAAGCTGTTTTTT.

This clonotype was seen repeatedly, ten times or more. This chain connects TRBV6-5 to TRBJ1-2; D might be TRBD1 (5 bases). CDR3 length: 14 amino acids. Germline V gene sequence: CDR1 MNHEY, CDR2 SVGAGI. Between the trimmed V and J ends, which lost 11 bases and 3 bases, there was a span of 19 bases. CDR3 sequence (DNA): TGTGCCGGACAAGACCTACGGGGCGACTATGGCTACACCTTC. Encoded protein: CAGQDLRGDYGYTF.

This clonotype was seen a few times. Its ends do not fully match the called genes, so a read error is possible. The rearrangement links TRBV7-9 to TRBJ2-5; 13 bases line up with TRBD2. The germline CDR1 and CDR2 sequences are SEHNR and FQNEAQ (reference sequence). The CDR3 spans 16 residues. CDR3 in DNA: TGTGCCAGCAGCTCCCGGACTAGCGGGAGCTGGGAGATCCAGTACTTC. Translated, it gives CASSSRTSGSWEIQYF.

This clonotype was picked up many times. The chain has TRBV28 and TRBJ2-4; 12 bases are a match to TRBD1. This CDR3 region has 15 residues. V dropped 5 bases and J dropped 11; count of bases not matched to a gene: 10. CDR1 is MDHEN and CDR2 is SYDVKM in the germline V gene. For the CDR3, the DNA is TGTGCCAGCAGTCCCAACCGGGACAGGGGGCTTGTTCAGTACTTC. As protein: CASSPNRDRGLVQYF.

This clonotype occurred many times. The chain carries TRBV5-1 and TRBJ1-5; perhaps TRBD1 as D (5 bases). V was trimmed by 2 bases and J by 5 bases, leaving 8 bases between them. This CDR3 region has 13 residues. Germline V gene data show CDR1 as SGHRS and CDR2 as YFSETQ. For the CDR3, the DNA is TGCGCCAGCAGCTTCCAGGGAGATCAGCCCCAGCATTTT. Amino acids: CASSFQGDQPQHF.

In its sample, this clonotype was seen many times. V gene TRBV6-5 combines with J gene TRBJ2-2; 11 bases line up with TRBD2. The CDR3 sequence is 17 residues long. Germline V CDR1 and CDR2: MNHEY, SVGAGI. After removal of 2 bases from V and 7 bases from J, the junction contained 9 bases not matched to a gene. The CDR3 region has the DNA TGTGCCAGCAGTTACGGTTTAGCGGGAGGGCCTGTCGGGGAGCTGTTTTTT. It codes for CASSYGLAGGPVGELFF.